Listed here are 14 T cell receptor beta chains from one sample, sequenced in a study of cytomegalovirus exposure and HLA in healthy donors. Vbeta (60) and Jbeta (13) primers were used in the PCR. Only in-frame clones appear in the TCRdb table, and some are missing; sequencing was by immunoSEQ multiplex PCR. The sample lists 200,000 or so clones, 82% occurring once. Sequencing input: PBMCs. The receptors were sampled from a boy aged 2-15 years in good health and CMV-seronegative.

The chain combines TRBV7-2 with TRBJ1-3; 12 positions agree with TRBD1. The length of the CDR3 is 17 residues. Germline assignment: CDR1 SGHTA and CDR2 FQGNSA. V trimming: 0 bases; J trimming: 4 bases; junction bases outside the gene matches: 4. The CDR3 coding sequence is TGTGCCAGCAGCTTAGCGGGGACAGGGGGCACAGGAAACACCATATATTTT. This codes for CASSLAGTGGTGNTIYF.

The V call is TRBV19, the J call TRBJ2-3; no clear D. Germline CDR1 reads LNHDA; CDR2 reads SQIVND (reference sequence). This CDR3 has 11 amino acids. The V end was cut by 4 bases, the J end by 4 bases, with 3 bases between. Here the CDR3 reads CASSTADTQYF. The CDR3 DNA reads TGTGCCAGTAGTACTGCAGATACGCAGTATTTT. Complete variable domain (other parts from reference TRBV19 and TRBJ2-3): DGGITQSPKYLFRKEGQNVTLSCEQNLNHDAMYWYRQDPGQGLRLIYYSQIVNDFQKGDIAEGYSVSREKKESFPLTVTSAQKNPTAFYLCASSTADTQYFGPGTRLTVL.

This chain links TRBV4-1 with TRBJ1-5; 7 bases match TRBD1. Germline V lookup: CDR1 MGHRA, CDR2 YSYEKL. The CDR3 consists of 16 residues. With V trimmed by 0 bases and J by 0 bases, 2 bases remained unmatched. DNA for the CDR3: TGCGCCAGCAGCCAAGACGACAGGGTTAGCAATCAGCCCCAGCATTTT. Translation: CASSQDDRVSNQPQHF.

V is TRBV7-8 and J is TRBJ2-7; 7 bases are a match to TRBD1. V trimming: 5 bases; J trimming: 2 bases; junction bases outside the gene matches: 15. The V gene's germline CDR1 is SGHVS and CDR2 FQNEAQ. The CDR3 totals 17 residues. The CDR3 sequence is CASSLGVSGTATYEQYF. The CDR3 DNA is TGTGCCAGCAGCCTGGGGGTCTCAGGGACAGCCACCTACGAGCAGTACTTC.

The rearrangement links TRBV6-1 to TRBJ1-4; possibly TRBD1 for D (5 bases). V gave up 1 base and J gave up 7 bases, with 16 bases separating them. The CDR3 totals 16 residues. CDR1 and CDR2 (germline): MNHNS, SASEGT. DNA of the CDR3: TGTGCCAGCAGTGAAGATGGGGCTTTCCCCTCTGAAAAACTGTTTTTT. It specifies CASSEDGAFPSEKLFF.

This chain joins TRBV7-2 and TRBJ2-7; 9 bases line up with TRBD2. CDR1 is SGHTA, CDR2 FQGNSA, per germline. Trimming took 3 bases from V and 2 from J; bases not matched to a gene: 5. The CDR3 covers 15 residues. CDR3 nucleotides: TGTGCCAGCAGCTTCAGCGGGGGGATCCCCTACGAGCAGTACTTC. It yields the protein CASSFSGGIPYEQYF.

The chain's CDR3 is CASSRLAGKDTQYF. The DNA of the CDR3 is TGTGCCAGCTCCCGACTAGCGGGCAAAGATACGCAGTATTTT. The V and J genes are TRBV18 and TRBJ2-3, with 10 bases matching TRBD2. The V gene end was trimmed by 6 bases and the J gene end by 5 bases; junction bases not matched to a gene: 5. Germline V CDR1 and CDR2: KGHSH, LQKENI. CDR3 length: 14 residues. The entire variable domain, with the rest obtained from reference TRBV18 and TRBJ2-3, is as follows: NAGVMQNPRHLVRRRGQEARLRCSPMKGHSHVYWYRQLPEEGLKFMVYLQKENIIDESGMPKERFSAEFPKEGPSILRIQQVVRGDSAAYFCASSRLAGKDTQYFGPGTRLTVL.

The rearrangement joins TRBV7-9 to TRBJ1-4; D remains unclear. Trimming removed 1 base from V and 6 bases from J, with 9 bases in between. Germline CDR1 is SEHNR and CDR2 is FQNEAQ (reference sequence). The CDR3 contains 14 residues. CDR3 nucleotide sequence: TGTGCCAGCAGCTTAGTTCCCTCGGATGAAAAACTGTTTTTT. Translating it yields CASSLVPSDEKLFF. Full variable domain (missing parts from reference TRBV7-9 and TRBJ1-4): DTGVSQNPRHKITKRGQNVTFRCDPISEHNRLYWYRQTLGQGPEFLTYFQNEAQLEKSRLLSDRFSAERPKGSFSTLEIQRTEQGDSAMYLCASSLVPSDEKLFFGSGTQLSVL.

V gene TRBV6-1 combines with J gene TRBJ1-4; the D is unclear. The CDR3 sequence is 13 residues long. Germline V CDR1 and CDR2: MNHNS, SASEGT. V lost 4 bases and J 8 bases, leaving 11 bases between the germline ends. The DNA of the CDR3 is TGTGCCAGCAGTGTCAGTGGGGAGGAAAAACTGTTTTTT. Amino acid sequence: CASSVSGEEKLFF.

The CDR3 protein is CASTQPQETQYF. The CDR3 region has the DNA TGTGCCAGCACACAGCCACAAGAGACCCAGTACTTC. This sequence joins TRBV27 and TRBJ2-5; no reliable D call. Germline values: CDR1 MNHEY, CDR2 SMNVEV (reference sequence). CDR3 length equals 12 residues. Trimming pared 7 bases from V and 2 bases from J, leaving 8 bases between.

This clone was picked up one time. This chain uses TRBV5-1 with TRBJ2-3; a possible D gene is TRBD2 (5 bases). The CDR3 extends over 17 amino acids. V was trimmed by 4 bases and J by 0 bases, leaving 18 bases between them. CDR1 is SGHRS and CDR2 is YFSETQ in the germline V gene. The DNA of the CDR3 is TGCGCCAGCAGCCCGTCGACTACCGGTACTAGCACAGATACGCAGTATTTT. Its protein product is CASSPSTTGTSTDTQYF.

This clone was seen a single time. The rearrangement uses TRBV10-3 and TRBJ1-1; D might be TRBD1 (5 bases). Germline CDR1 ENHRY, CDR2 SYGVKD. The CDR3 loop spans 12 amino acids. V was clipped by 4 bases and J by 8 bases, with 11 bases between them. CDR3 loop: CAISAIGGEAFF. The CDR3 coding sequence is TGTGCCATCAGTGCTATTGGGGGGGAAGCTTTCTTT.

This rearrangement joins TRBV9 to TRBJ1-2; tentative D call: TRBD1 (5 bases). This CDR3 comprises 14 residues. Germline V lookup: CDR1 SGDLS, CDR2 YYNGEE. With 3 bases removed from V and 5 bases from J, the gap between germline ends came to 14 bases. CDR3 DNA: TGTGCCAGCAGCGGTGGCGCCGGGGGATATGGCTACACCTTC. This encodes CASSGGAGGYGYTF.

This clone was found once. Other DNA sequences in this specimen translate into the identical CDR3. This chain connects TRBV5-1 to TRBJ1-6; TRBD1 aligns across 11 bases. Looked up from germline, CDR1 is SGHRS and CDR2 is YFSETQ. V shed 0 bases, J shed 10 bases, and the junction held 9 bases outside the gene matches. This CDR3 contains 17 residues. The CDR3, as DNA: TGCGCCAGCAGCTTGGTAGAAAACCGGGACAGGGGGTCACCCCTCCACTTT. It encodes CASSLVENRDRGSPLHF.